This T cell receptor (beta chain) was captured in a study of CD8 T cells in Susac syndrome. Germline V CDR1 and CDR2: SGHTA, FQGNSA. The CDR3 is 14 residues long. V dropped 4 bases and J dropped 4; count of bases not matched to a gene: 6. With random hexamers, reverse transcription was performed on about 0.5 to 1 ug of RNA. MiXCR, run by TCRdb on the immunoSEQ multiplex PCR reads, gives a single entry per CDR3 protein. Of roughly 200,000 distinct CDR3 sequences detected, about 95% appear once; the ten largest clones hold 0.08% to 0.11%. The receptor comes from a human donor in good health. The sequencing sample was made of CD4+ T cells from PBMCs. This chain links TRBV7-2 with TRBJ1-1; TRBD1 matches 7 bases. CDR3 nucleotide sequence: TGTGCCAGCAGCTGGGACAGTCGGGGCACTGAAGCTTTCTTT. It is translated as CASSWDSRGTEAFF.